A selection of T cell receptor beta chains follows, all from one sample in a study of T-cell memory formation after mild COVID-19. From the 5' RACE reads, TCRdb called clonotypes with MiXCR, one entry per CDR3 protein. In the table there are 400,000 to 500,000 distinct CDR3 sequences, roughly 20% of which are singletons. Sequenced material: PBMCs or a T cell subset sorted from them (not recorded which). These TCRs come from an adult woman who had mild COVID-19 (a few samples of this study predate the infection). Cell type and time point are not known. Each CDR3 is given with its conserved first and last residue. A D gene is named only where the DNA matches it firmly. Clone size is given for some rows only: seen once, a few or many times, or a class if the clone is expanded.

j_call | d_call | v_call | cdr3_length | clone_size | cdr3_aa | cdr3_nt
TRBJ1-4 | . | TRBV7-8 | 17 | . | CASSLLGGYLGTAKLFF | TGTGCCAGCAGCTTACTTGGAGGCTACCTCGGTACAGCAAAACTGTTTTTT
TRBJ2-1 | TRBD2 | TRBV29-1 | 15 | . | CSVEDWREAINEQFF | TGCAGCGTTGAAGACTGGCGGGAGGCGATTAATGAGCAGTTCTTC
TRBJ2-3 | . | TRBV2 | 15 | few | CASSRDLAGVDTQYF | TGTGCCAGCAGTAGGGACTTAGCCGGAGTAGATACGCAGTATTTT
TRBJ2-7 | . | TRBV6-5 | 15 | many | CASSYSADSSYEQYF | TGTGCCAGCAGTTACTCGGCGGACAGCTCCTACGAGCAGTACTTC
TRBJ1-1 | TRBD1 | TRBV6-5 | 15 | few | CASSPTGGGYTEAFF | TGTGCCAGCAGCCCCACAGGGGGCGGGTACACTGAAGCTTTCTTT
TRBJ2-3 | TRBD1 | TRBV14 | 13 | . | CASSRQGHDTQYF | TGTGCCAGCAGTAGACAGGGTCACGATACGCAGTATTTT
TRBJ1-2 | . | TRBV20-1 | 11 | . | CSARDVGGYTF | TGCAGTGCTAGAGATGTGGGAGGCTACACCTTC
TRBJ1-1 | . | TRBV29-1 | 12 | . | CSGGTANTEAFF | TGCAGCGGTGGGACGGCGAACACTGAAGCTTTCTTT
TRBJ2-1 | TRBD2 | TRBV7-6 | 14 | . | CASRSGGGYNEQFF | TGTGCCAGCAGAAGTGGGGGAGGGTACAATGAGCAGTTCTTC
TRBJ2-2 | . | TRBV12-3/TRBV12-4 | 12 | . | CASSFGLGELFF | TGTGCCAGCAGCTTCGGCCTCGGGGAGCTGTTTTTT
TRBJ2-1 | TRBD2 | TRBV2 | 14 | . | CASRGTSRLNEQFF | TGTGCCAGCAGGGGGACTAGCCGATTAAATGAGCAGTTCTTC
TRBJ2-1 | TRBD1 | TRBV15 | 15 | many | CATSSRDSPYNEQFF | TGTGCCACCAGCAGCCGGGACAGCCCCTACAATGAGCAGTTCTTC
TRBJ2-1 | . | TRBV6-5 | 14 | . | CASRGSAPGNEQFF | TGTGCCAGCAGAGGTAGCGCACCGGGCAATGAGCAGTTCTTC
TRBJ2-7 | TRBD2 | TRBV20-1 | 18 | . | CSASGTSGREILAYEQYF | TGCAGTGCTAGCGGGACTAGCGGGAGAGAGATTCTGGCCTACGAGCAGTACTTC
TRBJ1-2 | TRBD1 | TRBV25-1 | 17 | . | CASSDPVLRQGRAGYTF | TGTGCCAGCAGTGATCCCGTACTAAGACAGGGAAGGGCTGGCTACACCTTC
TRBJ2-2 | . | TRBV6-6 | 15 | . | CASSYSLVNTGELFF | TGTGCCAGCAGTTACTCGTTGGTGAACACCGGGGAGCTGTTTTTT
TRBJ1-1 | TRBD1 | TRBV6-5 | 15 | . | CASSPGGTGGTEAFF | TGTGCCAGCAGTCCAGGGGGGACAGGGGGAACTGAAGCTTTCTTT
TRBJ1-1 | . | TRBV7-9 | 11 | few | CASSLGLGAFF | TGTGCCAGCAGCTTAGGCCTAGGAGCTTTCTTT
TRBJ1-2 | . | TRBV3-1 | 15 | . | CASSQPLGEENGYTF | TGTGCCAGCAGCCAACCCCTTGGGGAGGAGAATGGCTACACCTTC
TRBJ2-3 | TRBD2 | TRBV29-1 | 14 | . | CSVEVAGGTDTQYF | TGCAGCGTTGAGGTAGCGGGAGGAACAGATACGCAGTATTTT
TRBJ2-1 | . | TRBV20-1 | 14 | few | CSASLPGGDNEQFF | TGCAGTGCTAGCCTTCCAGGGGGGGATAATGAGCAGTTCTTC
TRBJ1-2 | . | TRBV4-3 | 14 | many | CASSQGPANYGYTF | TGCGCCAGCAGCCAAGGTCCAGCTAACTATGGCTACACCTTC
TRBJ1-2 | . | TRBV3-1 | 13 | . | CASSQVQNYGYTF | TGTGCCAGCAGCCAAGTCCAGAACTATGGCTACACCTTC
TRBJ2-5 | . | TRBV29-1 | 15 | few | CSVESGAWYQETQYF | TGCAGCGTTGAAAGTGGGGCTTGGTACCAAGAGACCCAGTACTTC
TRBJ1-5 | . | TRBV5-6 | 14 | . | CASSNKWGNQPQHF | TGTGCCAGCAGCAATAAATGGGGCAATCAGCCCCAGCATTTT
TRBJ2-3 | . | TRBV5-4 | 16 | . | CASSLVTAHGTDTQYF | TGTGCCAGCAGCTTGGTTACGGCGCACGGCACAGATACGCAGTATTTT
TRBJ1-1 | . | TRBV27 | 15 | few | CASSRGGAAVTEAFF | TGTGCCAGCAGCCGAGGGGGGGCAGCGGTCACTGAAGCTTTCTTT
TRBJ1-2 | . | TRBV29-1 | 14 | few | CSVAGTPEDYGYTF | TGCAGCGTTGCGGGGACACCAGAGGACTATGGCTACACCTTC
TRBJ2-3 | TRBD1 | TRBV29-1 | 15 | . | CSVRRQGASTDTQYF | TGCAGCGTGAGAAGGCAGGGGGCAAGCACAGATACGCAGTATTTT
TRBJ2-3 | TRBD2 | TRBV7-3 | 15 | . | CASSLPSGGVPEKYF | TGTGCCAGCTCTCTCCCTAGCGGGGGGGTCCCGGAGAAGTATTTT
TRBJ1-5 | . | TRBV6-2/TRBV6-3 | 14 | . | CASTFGGRGQPQHF | TGTGCCAGCACCTTCGGGGGGAGAGGGCAGCCCCAGCATTTT
TRBJ1-1 | TRBD1 | TRBV7-6 | 18 | many | CASSPRQGGIGPNTEAFF | TGTGCCAGCAGCCCCCGACAGGGGGGGATTGGCCCTAACACTGAAGCTTTCTTT
TRBJ2-7 | TRBD2 | TRBV20-1 | 14 | few | CSAKGGRAIYEQYF | TGCAGTGCTAAAGGCGGGAGGGCCATCTACGAGCAGTACTTC
TRBJ2-7 | TRBD1 | TRBV29-1 | 13 | few | CSVEGQGRVEQYF | TGCAGCGTTGAGGGACAGGGTCGGGTCGAGCAGTACTTC
TRBJ2-3 | . | TRBV12-3/TRBV12-4 | 16 | few | CASNLQGPEITDTQYF | TGTGCCAGCAACCTACAGGGTCCGGAAATCACAGATACGCAGTATTTT
TRBJ2-2 | TRBD2 | TRBV6-5 | 19 | . | CASSPSVASGREWTGELFF | TGTGCCAGCAGTCCCTCGGTAGCTAGCGGGAGAGAGTGGACCGGGGAGCTGTTTTTT
TRBJ2-3 | . | TRBV5-1 | 14 | many | CASSRTGGPDTQYF | TGCGCCAGCAGCCGGACTGGAGGTCCAGATACGCAGTATTTT
TRBJ1-5 | TRBD1 | TRBV7-2 | 17 | . | CASSSYNRGLSNQPQHF | TGTGCCAGCAGCTCCTATAACAGGGGACTGAGCAATCAGCCCCAGCATTTT
TRBJ2-3 | TRBD2 | TRBV5-1 | 21 | . | CASSPWGLAGGTRTSTDTQYF | TGCGCCAGCAGCCCATGGGGACTAGCGGGGGGAACCCGAACTAGCACAGATACGCAGTATTTT
TRBJ2-5 | TRBD2 | TRBV29-1 | 15 | few | CSVEELAGSTGTQYF | TGCAGCGTTGAGGAACTAGCGGGGTCCACAGGGACCCAGTACTTC
TRBJ2-7 | TRBD1 | TRBV20-1 | 14 | few | CSARGQDRSYEQYF | TGCAGTGCTAGGGGTCAGGACAGGTCCTACGAGCAGTACTTC
TRBJ2-3 | TRBD1 | TRBV5-6 | 15 | few | CASSLGDRDADTQYF | TGTGCCAGCAGCTTGGGGGACAGGGACGCAGATACGCAGTATTTT